The 7 T cell receptor beta chains listed next were all sequenced from one sample in a study of blood T cell repertoires in COVID-19. Using immunoSEQ multiplex PCR, the repertoire was profiled, and TCRdb retains in-frame clones only, with some absent. The repertoire consists of roughly 280,000 clones, with approximately 87% occurring once and the leading ten covering over 4.5%. The sequencing sample was made of peripheral blood. All receptors come from a man aged 60-69 years who had recovered from COVID-19.

The chain has TRBV7-6 and TRBJ1-2; possibly TRBD1 for D (5 bases). Trimming pared 5 bases from V and 3 bases from J, leaving 13 bases between. This CDR3 has 14 residues. Germline lookup yields CDR1 SGHVS and CDR2 FNYEAQ. The CDR3 DNA reads as TGTGCCAGCAGCCCTAGTCAGGGCTACTATGGCTACACCTTC. Its translation is CASSPSQGYYGYTF.

The chain employs TRBV15 and TRBJ2-2; D is unresolved. Trimming pared 1 base from V and 6 bases from J, leaving 12 bases between. Germline V gene sequence: CDR1 LNHNV, CDR2 YYDKDF (reference sequence). The CDR3 length is 15 residues. The CDR3 DNA reads TGTGCCACCAGCAGAGGATTTAGTGCGTCCGGGGAGCTGTTTTTT. Translation: CATSRGFSASGELFF.

This rearrangement joins TRBV5-1 to TRBJ1-1, with D uncertain. The germline V gene encodes CDR1 SGHRS and CDR2 YFSETQ. The CDR3 length is 13 residues. V was cut by 5 bases and J by 1 base, with 9 bases left in between. Written as DNA, the CDR3 is TGCGCCAGCAGGTCGTCACAGAACACTGAAGCTTTCTTT. It is translated as CASRSSQNTEAFF. Variable domain in full (rest from reference TRBV5-1 and TRBJ1-1): KAGVTQTPRYLIKTRGQQVTLSCSPISGHRSVSWYQQTPGQGLQFLFEYFSETQRNKGNFPGRFSGRQFSNSRSEMNVSTLELGDSALYLCASRSSQNTEAFFGQGTRLTVV.

This chain connects TRBV27 to TRBJ1-6; no clear D gene. CDR1 MNHEY and CDR2 SMNVEV come from the germline V gene (reference sequence). Trimming removed 3 bases at V and 0 bases at J, with 6 bases between. CDR3 size: 15 residues. The CDR3 region is CASSFISSYNSPLHF. For the CDR3, the DNA is TGTGCCAGCAGTTTCATTAGCTCCTATAATTCACCCCTCCACTTT.

The genes are TRBV9 and TRBJ1-1, with 7 bases identical to TRBD1. With 0 bases clipped from V and 6 bases from J, the junction kept 8 bases outside the gene matches. The CDR3 contains 15 residues. Germline V gives CDR1 SGDLS, CDR2 YYNGEE. The CDR3 sequence: CASSVGGQVFAEAFF. CDR3 nucleotide sequence: TGTGCCAGCAGCGTAGGCGGACAGGTTTTCGCTGAAGCTTTCTTT.

The chain links TRBV5-1 to TRBJ1-4; D call uncertain. With 3 bases removed from V and 5 bases from J, the gap between germline ends came to 11 bases. Germline V gene lookup returns CDR1 SGHRS and CDR2 YFSETQ. The CDR3 contains 14 residues. CDR3 amino acids: CASSYSGLNEKLFF. The CDR3 nucleotides read TGCGCCAGCAGCTACTCCGGTCTCAATGAAAAACTGTTTTTT.

This clone came up a few times. The chain combines TRBV5-6 with TRBJ1-1, with 7 bases lining up with TRBD1. Germline trimming cut 0 bases from V and 7 bases from J; bases unmatched to any gene: 3. In germline, CDR1 is SGHDT, CDR2 YYEEEE. The CDR3 is 13 residues long. CDR3 loop: CASSLGGTDEAFF. Here the CDR3 DNA reads TGTGCCAGCAGCTTGGGGGGGACAGATGAAGCTTTCTTT.